This is a list of T cell receptor beta chains from one sample in a study of blood T cell repertoires in COVID-19. Some clones are missing from TCRdb's copy, which holds only in-frame ones; the method was immunoSEQ multiplex PCR. The table has nearly 45,000 clones, roughly four fifths seen once. What was sequenced was peripheral blood. These receptors all stem from a human donor in a cohort sampled during active COVID-19. Each CDR3 is given with its conserved first and last residue. D genes are given only for firm matches. Some rows have no size entry. The others give once, few or many, or a class for an expanded clone.

j_call clone_size d_call v_call cdr3_nt cdr3_aa
TRBJ1-2 NA NA TRBV5-4 TGTGCCAGCAGCTTGAGTACCGGGGTATATGGCTACACCTTC CASSLSTGVYGYTF
TRBJ1-5 few TRBD1 TRBV3-1/TRBV3-2 TGTGCCAGCGCACGAGGACAGGGCAATCAGCCCCAGCATTTT CASARGQGNQPQHF
TRBJ2-1 NA TRBD1 TRBV5-1 TGCGCCAGCAGCAGGGCCGGGACAGGGGAGGGCAATGAGCAGTTCTTC CASSRAGTGEGNEQFF
TRBJ2-3 NA NA TRBV9 TGTGCCAGCAGCGTACTAGCCCGGCCGAGGGTAGATACGCAGTATTTT CASSVLARPRVDTQYF
TRBJ1-4 NA TRBD1 TRBV5-5 TGTGCCAGCAGCACCGGGGACAGGCTTAATGAAAAACTGTTTTTT CASSTGDRLNEKLFF
TRBJ1-1 NA NA TRBV19 TGTGCCAGTAGACCCGGAGGCCTGACTGAAGCTTTCTTT CASRPGGLTEAFF
TRBJ1-4 NA NA TRBV5-1 TGCGCCAGCAGCTTACAGGGAAATAATGAAAAACTGTTTTTT CASSLQGNNEKLFF
TRBJ2-2 NA TRBD1 TRBV29-1 TGCAGCGCAGGGACAGAGAAAAGTATGCCCGGGGAGCTGTTTTTT CSAGTEKSMPGELFF
TRBJ2-2 NA NA TRBV7-2 TGTGCCAGCAGCTTAGCGTCTGAGGGGGAGCTGTTTTTT CASSLASEGELFF
TRBJ2-5 many TRBD1 TRBV7-2 TGTGCCAGCAGCTTATCGGACAGGTCATACCAAGAGACCCAGTACTTC CASSLSDRSYQETQYF
TRBJ2-1 NA TRBD2 TRBV3-1/TRBV3-2 TGTGCCAGCAGCCAAGGGACTAGCGGGGGGTCGTCAAATGAGCAGTTCTTC CASSQGTSGGSSNEQFF
TRBJ1-5 few NA TRBV9 TGTGCCAGCAGCGTAGCCCCAGATAGCAATCAGCCCCAGCATTTT CASSVAPDSNQPQHF
TRBJ1-1 NA NA TRBV28 TGTGCCAGCAGCCCCCTGGACAGCCAGAACACTGAAGCTTTCTTT CASSPLDSQNTEAFF
TRBJ2-5 once NA TRBV4-1 TGCGCCAGCAGGCGGGCGATCCAAGAGACCCAGTACTTC CASRRAIQETQYF
TRBJ1-1 NA TRBD1 TRBV27 TGTGCCAGCAGTTTAGTACAGGGGGCATATGAAGCTTTCTTT CASSLVQGAYEAFF
TRBJ2-5 NA NA TRBV5-4 TGTGCCAGCAGTGCGGGGCTTTCGTACGAGACCCAGTACTTC CASSAGLSYETQYF
TRBJ1-2 NA TRBD1 TRBV19 TGTGCCAGTAGTACTACAGGGGCCTTAAGAGATGGCTACACCTTC CASSTTGALRDGYTF
TRBJ1-5 NA NA TRBV2 TGTGCCAGCAGTGAAGCCAGGGCGGGGAATCAGCCCCAGCATTTT CASSEARAGNQPQHF
TRBJ1-1 NA NA TRBV19 TGTGCCAGTAGTATGGGGCCGGCAGAAAGGGGTGAAGCTTTCTTT CASSMGPAERGEAFF
TRBJ2-5 NA TRBD1 TRBV7-9 TGTGCCAGCAGCTCCCGGGACAGACAAGAGACCCAGTACTTC CASSSRDRQETQYF
TRBJ2-2 NA TRBD1 TRBV7-2 TGTGCCAGCAGCTTTTTGAGTGGGGGGACAGGGGGCACCGGGGAGCTGTTTTTT CASSFLSGGTGGTGELFF
TRBJ2-1 NA NA TRBV7-9 TGTGCCAGCAGCTTATTAACAGGCGGCAGTGTCAATGAGCAGTTCTTC CASSLLTGGSVNEQFF
TRBJ1-1 NA NA TRBV5-8 TGTGCCAGCAGCCGAGGAGGGGCTACTGAAGCTTTCTTT CASSRGGATEAFF
TRBJ1-2 NA NA TRBV9 TGTGCCAGCAGCGTAGAGCCAGGGGCTAACTATGGCTACACCTTC CASSVEPGANYGYTF
TRBJ1-6 many NA TRBV6-7 TGTGCCAGCAGTTACCCTAATTCCTATAATTCACCCCTCCACTTT CASSYPNSYNSPLHF
TRBJ2-7 NA TRBD1 TRBV9 TGTGCCAGCAGCGCCCAGGGGGCATCACACTACGAGCAGTACTTC CASSAQGASHYEQYF
TRBJ1-4 NA NA TRBV10-2 TGCGCCACCTCGAAGGAGAGGGAACTGTTTTTT CATSKERELFF
TRBJ1-6 NA TRBD1 TRBV5-1 TGCGCCAGCAGCTTGGAGGGGGCCGCGGGGAGGCCCTATAATTCACCCCTCCACTTT CASSLEGAAGRPYNSPLHF
TRBJ1-2 few TRBD1 TRBV24-1 TGTGCCACCAGTGACCCGACAGGGGTTGGTGGCTACACCTTC CATSDPTGVGGYTF
TRBJ2-5 NA NA TRBV2 TGTGCCAGCCTAAGCCTAGCTTTGGAGACCCAGTACTTC CASLSLALETQYF
TRBJ1-2 NA NA TRBV9 TGTGCCAGCAAGGGCCCGGGGAGGGATGACTACACCTTC CASKGPGRDDYTF
TRBJ2-1 NA NA TRBV6-1 TGTGCCAGCAGTGACCAGGGATACAATGAGCAGTTCTTC CASSDQGYNEQFF
TRBJ1-4 NA NA TRBV2 TGTGCCAGCAGTGAACAGGGTTCAACTAATGAAAAACTGTTTTTT CASSEQGSTNEKLFF
TRBJ2-7 NA NA TRBV7-9 TGTGCCAGCAGCGCAGTCGGGGGTTACTACGAGCAGTACTTC CASSAVGGYYEQYF
TRBJ2-5 NA NA TRBV5-4 TGTGCCAGCAGCTTATATTCTTCAGAGACCCAGTACTTC CASSLYSSETQYF
TRBJ1-2 NA NA TRBV2 TGTGCCAGCCACCTCGAGGGCTATGGCTACACCTTC CASHLEGYGYTF
TRBJ2-7 NA TRBD1 TRBV27 TGTGCCAGCAGTTTAACGGTACAGGGGGCTGGAACATATCATTACTACGAGCAGTACTTC CASSLTVQGAGTYHYYEQYF
TRBJ1-2 NA NA TRBV7-2 TGTGCCAGCAGCTTAACGGTGGGGGGGCTCTATGGCTACACCTTC CASSLTVGGLYGYTF
TRBJ1-3 NA TRBD1 TRBV30 TGTGCCTGGAGTGTGGAGGGGGCCTCATGGGGAAACACCATATATTTT CAWSVEGASWGNTIYF
TRBJ1-3 NA NA TRBV6-2/TRBV6-3 TGTGCCAGCAGTTACGGGGGCGGCTCTGGAAACACCATATATTTT CASSYGGGSGNTIYF
TRBJ1-2 NA NA TRBV19 TGTGCCAGTAGTAAGGTCAACAGGGATGGCTACACCTTC CASSKVNRDGYTF
TRBJ2-7 NA TRBD1 TRBV6-6 TGTGCCAGCAGACCCGGACAGGGGATCTACGAGCAGTACTTC CASRPGQGIYEQYF
TRBJ1-4 NA NA TRBV2 TGTGCCAGCAGTGCGAGGGGGGGAAATGAAAAACTGTTTTTT CASSARGGNEKLFF
TRBJ2-3 NA TRBD2 TRBV18 TGTGCCAGCTCACCAGCCGGACTAGCGTCCCCTACGCAGTATTTT CASSPAGLASPTQYF
TRBJ1-1 NA NA TRBV4-2 TGTGCCAGCAGCCAAGAATACGCGGGGCCAGGTGAAGCTTTCTTT CASSQEYAGPGEAFF
TRBJ2-3 NA NA TRBV7-9 TGTGCCAGCAGTCCTGACTTTTTCACGCCAGATACGCAGTATTTT CASSPDFFTPDTQYF
TRBJ2-2 NA TRBD2 TRBV3-1/TRBV3-2 TGTGCCAGCAGCCAAGAACGGGTAGCGGGGGCCGGGGAGCTGTTTTTT CASSQERVAGAGELFF
TRBJ2-3 NA TRBD1 TRBV3-1/TRBV3-2 TGTGCCAGCAGCCATCTCGGACAGGGGGTAGATACGCAGTATTTT CASSHLGQGVDTQYF
TRBJ1-1 NA TRBD1 TRBV12-3/TRBV12-4 TGTGCCAGCAGTTTAGCAGGGGGCGAAGCTTTCTTT CASSLAGGEAFF
TRBJ2-5 NA TRBD2 TRBV3-1/TRBV3-2 TGTGCAACCGGGACTAGCGGGGGTGGGGCCCAGTACTTC CATGTSGGGAQYF
TRBJ2-5 NA NA TRBV6-5 TGTGCCAGCAGTTACGGCGGGCAAGAGACCCAGTACTTC CASSYGGQETQYF
TRBJ2-2 NA TRBD1 TRBV24-1 TGTGCCACCAGTGATCCCGGGACAGAGAACACCGGGGAGCTGTTTTTT CATSDPGTENTGELFF
TRBJ2-5 NA NA TRBV5-4 TGTGCCAGCGGGACAAAAGAGACCCAGTACTTC CASGTKETQYF